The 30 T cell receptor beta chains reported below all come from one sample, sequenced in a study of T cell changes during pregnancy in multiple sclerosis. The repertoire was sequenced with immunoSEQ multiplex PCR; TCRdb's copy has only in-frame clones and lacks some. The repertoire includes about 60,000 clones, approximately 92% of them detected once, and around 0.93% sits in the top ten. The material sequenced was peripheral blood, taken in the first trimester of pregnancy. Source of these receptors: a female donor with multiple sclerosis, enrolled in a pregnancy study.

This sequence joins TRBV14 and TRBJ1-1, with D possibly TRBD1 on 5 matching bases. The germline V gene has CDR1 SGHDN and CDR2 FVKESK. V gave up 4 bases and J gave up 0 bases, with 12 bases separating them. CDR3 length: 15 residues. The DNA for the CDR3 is TGTGCCAGCAGCCTAACAGAGACAGTGAACACTGAAGCTTTCTTT. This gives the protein CASSLTETVNTEAFF.

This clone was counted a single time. CDR3: CASSPGQYTGELFF. The CDR3 DNA is TGCGCCAGCAGCCCGGGACAGTACACCGGGGAGCTGTTTTTT. This chain uses TRBV4-1 with TRBJ2-2; the match to TRBD1 covers 7 bases. Looked up from germline, CDR1 is MGHRA and CDR2 is YSYEKL. The CDR3 covers 14 residues. J gave up 3 bases and V 4 bases, and 2 bases lay outside the gene matches.

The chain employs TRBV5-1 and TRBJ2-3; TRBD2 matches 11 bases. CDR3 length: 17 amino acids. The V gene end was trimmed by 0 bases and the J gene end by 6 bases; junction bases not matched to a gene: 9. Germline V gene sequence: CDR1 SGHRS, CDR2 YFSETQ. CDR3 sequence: CASSLENLAGGLDTQYF. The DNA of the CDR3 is TGCGCCAGCAGCTTGGAAAATTTAGCGGGGGGGCTGGATACGCAGTATTTT.

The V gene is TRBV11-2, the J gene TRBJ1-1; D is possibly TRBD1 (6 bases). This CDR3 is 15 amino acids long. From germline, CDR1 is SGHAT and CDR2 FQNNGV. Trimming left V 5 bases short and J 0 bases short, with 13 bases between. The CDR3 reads CASSPGALMNTEAFF. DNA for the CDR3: TGTGCCAGCAGCCCAGGGGCCCTCATGAACACTGAAGCTTTCTTT.

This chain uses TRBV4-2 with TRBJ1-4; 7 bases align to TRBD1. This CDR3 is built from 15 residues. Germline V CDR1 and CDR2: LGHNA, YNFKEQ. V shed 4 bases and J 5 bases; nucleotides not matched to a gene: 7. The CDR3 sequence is CASSPGTEPNEKLFF. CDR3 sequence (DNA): TGTGCCAGCAGCCCCGGGACAGAGCCAAATGAAAAACTGTTTTTT.

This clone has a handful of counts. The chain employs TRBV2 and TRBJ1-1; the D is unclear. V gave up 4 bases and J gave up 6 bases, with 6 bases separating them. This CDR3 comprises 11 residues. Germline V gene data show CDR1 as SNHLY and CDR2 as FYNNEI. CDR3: CASSADSEAFF. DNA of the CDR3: TGTGCCAGCAGTGCCGACTCTGAAGCTTTCTTT. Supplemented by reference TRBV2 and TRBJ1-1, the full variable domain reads EPEVTQTPSHQVTQMGQEVILRCVPISNHLYFYWYRQILGQKVEFLVSFYNNEISEKSEIFDDQFSVERPDGSNFTLKIRSTKLEDSAMYFCASSADSEAFFGQGTRLTVV.

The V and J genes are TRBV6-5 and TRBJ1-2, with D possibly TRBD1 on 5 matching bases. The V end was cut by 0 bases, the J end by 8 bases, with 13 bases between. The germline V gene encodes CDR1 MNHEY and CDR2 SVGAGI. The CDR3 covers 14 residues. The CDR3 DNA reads TGTGCCAGCAGTTACTCCTACGCGGGGGGGGGCTACACCTTC. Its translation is CASSYSYAGGGYTF.

In DNA, the CDR3 is TGCGCCAGCAGTGTTCCCCTGGCCGCGGGGACAGATACGCAGTATTTT. Residues: CASSVPLAAGTDTQYF. The chain uses TRBV10-1 and TRBJ2-3; D is possibly TRBD2 (6 bases). V lost 4 bases to trimming and J lost 3 bases, with 17 bases between them. CDR1 and CDR2 from the germline V gene are WNHNN and SYGVQD (reference sequence). The CDR3 has 16 residues.

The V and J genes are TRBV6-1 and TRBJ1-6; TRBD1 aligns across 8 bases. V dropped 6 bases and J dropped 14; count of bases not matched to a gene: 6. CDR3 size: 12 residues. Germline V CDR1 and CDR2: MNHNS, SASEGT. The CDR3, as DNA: TGTGCCAGCAGAACACAGGGGGGGACCCTCCACTTT. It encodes CASRTQGGTLHF.

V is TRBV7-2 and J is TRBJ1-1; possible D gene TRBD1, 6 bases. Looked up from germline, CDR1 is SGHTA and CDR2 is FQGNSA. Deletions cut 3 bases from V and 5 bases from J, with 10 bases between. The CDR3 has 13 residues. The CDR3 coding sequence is TGTGCCAGCAGCTTTTACAGGGATACTGAAGCTTTCTTT. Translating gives CASSFYRDTEAFF.

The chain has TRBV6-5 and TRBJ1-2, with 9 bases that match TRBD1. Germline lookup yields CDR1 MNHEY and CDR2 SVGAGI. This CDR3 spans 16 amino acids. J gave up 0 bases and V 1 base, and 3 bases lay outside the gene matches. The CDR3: CASSYWGQGANYGYTF. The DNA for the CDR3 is TGTGCCAGCAGTTACTGGGGACAGGGTGCTAACTATGGCTACACCTTC.

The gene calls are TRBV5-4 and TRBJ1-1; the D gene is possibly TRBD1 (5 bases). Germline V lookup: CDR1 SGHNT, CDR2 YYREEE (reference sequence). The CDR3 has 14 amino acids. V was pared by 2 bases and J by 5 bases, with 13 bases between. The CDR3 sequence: CASSFIREGTEAFF. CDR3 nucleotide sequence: TGTGCCAGCAGCTTCATCAGGGAAGGTACTGAAGCTTTCTTT.

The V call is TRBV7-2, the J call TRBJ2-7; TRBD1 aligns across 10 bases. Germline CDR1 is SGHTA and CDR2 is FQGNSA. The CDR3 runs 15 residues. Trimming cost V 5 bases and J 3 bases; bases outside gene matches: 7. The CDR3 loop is CASSPGQGLLYEQYF. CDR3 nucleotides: TGTGCCAGCAGCCCGGGACAGGGGCTCCTCTACGAGCAGTACTTC.

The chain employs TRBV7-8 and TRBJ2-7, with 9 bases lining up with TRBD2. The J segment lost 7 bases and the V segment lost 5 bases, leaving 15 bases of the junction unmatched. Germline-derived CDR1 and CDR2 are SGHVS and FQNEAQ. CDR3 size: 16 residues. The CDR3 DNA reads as TGTGCCAGCAGCCGGGGGGTAGCGGGGGACTTGGAGGAGCAGTACTTC. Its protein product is CASSRGVAGDLEEQYF.

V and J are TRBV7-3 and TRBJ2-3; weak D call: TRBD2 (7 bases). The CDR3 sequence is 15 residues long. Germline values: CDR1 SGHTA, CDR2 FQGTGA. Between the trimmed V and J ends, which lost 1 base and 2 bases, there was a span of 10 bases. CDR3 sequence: CASSLRAGATDTQYF. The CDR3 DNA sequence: TGTGCCAGCAGCTTAAGGGCGGGGGCCACAGATACGCAGTATTTT.

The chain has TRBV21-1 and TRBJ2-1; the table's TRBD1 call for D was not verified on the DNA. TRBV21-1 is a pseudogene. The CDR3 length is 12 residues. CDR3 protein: CASSNSGNEQFF. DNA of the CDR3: TGTGCCAGCAGCAACTCAGGCAATGAGCAGTTCTTC.

CDR3: CASSFLGGRTGANVLTF. The CDR3 region has the DNA TGTGCCAGCAGCTTTTTAGGGGGCAGGACCGGGGCCAACGTCCTGACTTTC. This chain uses TRBV11-2 with TRBJ2-6, with 7 bases lining up with TRBD1. Trimming took 3 bases from V and 4 from J; bases not matched to a gene: 9. The CDR3 consists of 17 residues. CDR1 and CDR2 from the germline V gene are SGHAT and FQNNGV.

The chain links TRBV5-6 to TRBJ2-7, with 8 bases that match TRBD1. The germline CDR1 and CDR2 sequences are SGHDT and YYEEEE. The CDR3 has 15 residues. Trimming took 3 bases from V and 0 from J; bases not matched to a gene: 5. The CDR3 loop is CASSSGTGTSYEQYF. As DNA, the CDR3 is TGTGCCAGCAGCTCCGGGACAGGTACCTCCTACGAGCAGTACTTC.

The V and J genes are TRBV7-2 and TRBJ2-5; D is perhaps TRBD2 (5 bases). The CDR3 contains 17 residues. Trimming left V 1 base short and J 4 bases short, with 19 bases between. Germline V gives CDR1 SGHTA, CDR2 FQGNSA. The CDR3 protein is CASSLGRRVAEVETQYF. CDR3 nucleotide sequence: TGTGCCAGCAGCTTAGGGCGGCGGGTGGCCGAAGTAGAGACCCAGTACTTC.

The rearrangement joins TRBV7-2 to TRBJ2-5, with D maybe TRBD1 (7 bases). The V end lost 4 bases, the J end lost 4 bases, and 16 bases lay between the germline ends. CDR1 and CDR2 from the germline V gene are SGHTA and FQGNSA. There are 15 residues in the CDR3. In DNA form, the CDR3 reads TGTGCCAGCAGCTATCAGGGGGGCCCAAGAGAGACCCAGTACTTC. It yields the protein CASSYQGGPRETQYF.

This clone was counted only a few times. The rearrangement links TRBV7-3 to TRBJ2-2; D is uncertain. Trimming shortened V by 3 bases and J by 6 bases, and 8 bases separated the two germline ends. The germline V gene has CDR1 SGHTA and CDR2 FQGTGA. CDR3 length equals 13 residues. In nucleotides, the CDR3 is TGTGCCAGCAGCTTCGGGTCGTCCGGGGAGCTGTTTTTT. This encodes CASSFGSSGELFF.

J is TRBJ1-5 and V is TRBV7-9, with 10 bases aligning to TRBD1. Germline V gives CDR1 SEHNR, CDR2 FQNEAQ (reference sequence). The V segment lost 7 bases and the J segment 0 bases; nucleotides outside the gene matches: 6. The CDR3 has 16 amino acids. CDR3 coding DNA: TGTGCCAGCATCGGGACAGGGGACCTTAGCAATCAGCCCCAGCATTTT. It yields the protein CASIGTGDLSNQPQHF. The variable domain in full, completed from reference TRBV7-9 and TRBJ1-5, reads DTGVSQNPRHKITKRGQNVTFRCDPISEHNRLYWYRQTLGQGPEFLTYFQNEAQLEKSRLLSDRFSAERPKGSFSTLEIQRTEQGDSAMYLCASIGTGDLSNQPQHFGDGTRLSIL.

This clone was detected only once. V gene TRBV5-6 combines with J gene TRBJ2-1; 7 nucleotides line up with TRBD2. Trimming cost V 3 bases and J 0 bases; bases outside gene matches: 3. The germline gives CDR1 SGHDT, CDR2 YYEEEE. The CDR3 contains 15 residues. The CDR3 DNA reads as TGTGCCAGCAGCTCTACGGGGGGCTCCTACAATGAGCAGTTCTTC. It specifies CASSSTGGSYNEQFF.

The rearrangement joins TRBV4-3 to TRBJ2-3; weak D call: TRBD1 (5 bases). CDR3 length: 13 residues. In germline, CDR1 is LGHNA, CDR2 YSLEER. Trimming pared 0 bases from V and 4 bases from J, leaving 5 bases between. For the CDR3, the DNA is TGCGCCAGCAGCCAAGAAGGGGCAGATACGCAGTATTTT. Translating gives CASSQEGADTQYF.

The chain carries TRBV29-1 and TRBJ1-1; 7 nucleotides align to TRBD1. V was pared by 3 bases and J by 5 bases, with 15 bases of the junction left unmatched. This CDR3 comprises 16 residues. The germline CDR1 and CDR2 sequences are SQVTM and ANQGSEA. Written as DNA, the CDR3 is TGCAGCGTTGAGGACCGACAGGGCCTCTTAGGGACTGAAGCTTTCTTT. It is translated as CSVEDRQGLLGTEAFF.

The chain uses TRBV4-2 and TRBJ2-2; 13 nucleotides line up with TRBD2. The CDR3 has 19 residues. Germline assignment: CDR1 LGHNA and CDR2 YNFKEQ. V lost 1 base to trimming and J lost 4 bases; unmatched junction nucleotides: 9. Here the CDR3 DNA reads TGTGCCAGCAGCCAAGCCGTACTAGCGGGGGGGCAGGGCACCGGGGAGCTGTTTTTT. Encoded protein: CASSQAVLAGGQGTGELFF.

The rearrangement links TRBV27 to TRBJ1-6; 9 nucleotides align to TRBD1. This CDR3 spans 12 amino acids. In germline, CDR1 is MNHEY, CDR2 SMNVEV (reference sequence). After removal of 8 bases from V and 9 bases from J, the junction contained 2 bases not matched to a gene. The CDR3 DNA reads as TGTGCCAGCCGGGACAGGGTTTCACCCCTCCACTTT. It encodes CASRDRVSPLHF.

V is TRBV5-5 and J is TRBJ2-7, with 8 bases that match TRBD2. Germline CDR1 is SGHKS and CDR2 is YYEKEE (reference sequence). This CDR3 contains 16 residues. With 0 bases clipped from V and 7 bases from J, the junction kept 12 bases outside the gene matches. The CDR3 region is CASSLALAGLSGEQYF. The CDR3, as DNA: TGTGCCAGCAGCTTGGCGCTAGCGGGTCTCTCGGGGGAGCAGTACTTC.

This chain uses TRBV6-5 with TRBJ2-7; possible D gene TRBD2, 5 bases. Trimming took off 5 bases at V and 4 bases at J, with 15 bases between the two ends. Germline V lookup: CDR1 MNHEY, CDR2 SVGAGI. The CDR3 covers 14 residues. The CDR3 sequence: CASSNYRRGYEQYF. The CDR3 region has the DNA TGTGCCAGCAGTAACTACCGAAGAGGGTACGAGCAGTACTTC.

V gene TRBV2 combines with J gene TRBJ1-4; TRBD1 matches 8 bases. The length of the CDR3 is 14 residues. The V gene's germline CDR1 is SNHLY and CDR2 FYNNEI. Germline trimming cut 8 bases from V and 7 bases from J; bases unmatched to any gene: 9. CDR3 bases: TGTGCCAGCCGAGAACAGGGGGAGGGTGAAAAACTGTTTTTT. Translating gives CASREQGEGEKLFF.